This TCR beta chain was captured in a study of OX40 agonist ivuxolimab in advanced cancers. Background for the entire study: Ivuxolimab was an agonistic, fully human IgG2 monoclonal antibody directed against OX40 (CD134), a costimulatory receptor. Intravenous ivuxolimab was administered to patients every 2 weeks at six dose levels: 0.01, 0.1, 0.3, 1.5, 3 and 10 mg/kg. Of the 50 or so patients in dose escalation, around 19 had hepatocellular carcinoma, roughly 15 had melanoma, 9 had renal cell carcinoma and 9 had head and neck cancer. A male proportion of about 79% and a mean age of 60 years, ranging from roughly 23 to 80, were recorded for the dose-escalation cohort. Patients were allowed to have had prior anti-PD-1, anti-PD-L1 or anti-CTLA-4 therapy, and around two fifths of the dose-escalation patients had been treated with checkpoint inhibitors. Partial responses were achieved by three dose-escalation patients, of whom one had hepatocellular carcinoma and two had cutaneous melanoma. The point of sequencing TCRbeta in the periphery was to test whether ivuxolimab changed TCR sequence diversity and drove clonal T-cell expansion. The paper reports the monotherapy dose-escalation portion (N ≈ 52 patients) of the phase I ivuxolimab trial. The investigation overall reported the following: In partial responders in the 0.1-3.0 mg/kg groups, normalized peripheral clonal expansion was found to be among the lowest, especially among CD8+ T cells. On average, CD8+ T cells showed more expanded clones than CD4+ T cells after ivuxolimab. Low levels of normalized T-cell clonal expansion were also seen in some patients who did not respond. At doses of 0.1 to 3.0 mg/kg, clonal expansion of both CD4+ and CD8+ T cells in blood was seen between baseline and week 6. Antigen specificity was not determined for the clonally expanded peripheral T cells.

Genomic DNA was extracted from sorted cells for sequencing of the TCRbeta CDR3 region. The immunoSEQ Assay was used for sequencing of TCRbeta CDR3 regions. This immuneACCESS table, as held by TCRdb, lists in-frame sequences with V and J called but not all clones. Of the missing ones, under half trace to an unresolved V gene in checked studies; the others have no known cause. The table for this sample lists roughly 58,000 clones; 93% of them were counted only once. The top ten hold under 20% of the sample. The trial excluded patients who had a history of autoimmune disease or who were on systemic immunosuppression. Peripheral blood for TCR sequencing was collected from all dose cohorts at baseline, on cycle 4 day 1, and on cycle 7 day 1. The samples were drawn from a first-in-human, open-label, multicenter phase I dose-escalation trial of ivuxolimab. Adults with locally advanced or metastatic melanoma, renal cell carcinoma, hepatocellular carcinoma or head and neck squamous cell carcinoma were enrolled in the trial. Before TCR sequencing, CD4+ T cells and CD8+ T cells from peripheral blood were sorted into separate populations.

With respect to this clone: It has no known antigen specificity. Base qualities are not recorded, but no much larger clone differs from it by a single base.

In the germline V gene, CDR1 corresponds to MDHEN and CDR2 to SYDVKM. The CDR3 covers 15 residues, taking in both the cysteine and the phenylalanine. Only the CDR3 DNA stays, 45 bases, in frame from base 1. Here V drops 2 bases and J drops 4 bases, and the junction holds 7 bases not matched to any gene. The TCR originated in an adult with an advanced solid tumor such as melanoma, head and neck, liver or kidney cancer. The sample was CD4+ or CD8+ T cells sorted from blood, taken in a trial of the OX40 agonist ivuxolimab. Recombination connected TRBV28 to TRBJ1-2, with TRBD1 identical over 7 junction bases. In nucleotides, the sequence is TGTGCCAGCAGTTTAAGCCCCACAGGGGTCTATGGCTACACCTTC. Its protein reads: CASSLSPTGVYGYTF.